This T cell receptor beta chain was captured by sequencing in a study of blood T cell repertoires in COVID-19. Across the whole study: Material from acute and convalescent COVID-19 was sourced from the United States, Italy and Spain.

Under the authors' procedure: It was from reference gene primer amplification that nucleated cell counts were estimated. The table came from immunoSEQ multiplex PCR; TCRdb's copy has only in-frame clones and leaves some out. V and J calls and clone size follow that table, whereas D and trimming were derived from the DNA. The repertoire includes about 90,000 clones, about three quarters of them detected once, and around 7% sits in the top ten. Germline V CDR1 and CDR2: SGHDT, YYEEEE. Trimming removed 4 bases at V and 5 bases at J, with 12 bases between. This CDR3 spans 13 amino acids. This TCR derives from a man in his 70s with acute or convalescent COVID-19. The chain combines TRBV5-6 with TRBJ1-2; TRBD1 is a possible D gene (5 bases). The sample consisted of peripheral blood. The CDR3 coding sequence is TGTGCCAGCAGCATACGCGGGGGATATGGCTACACCTTC. Encoded protein: CASSIRGGYGYTF.